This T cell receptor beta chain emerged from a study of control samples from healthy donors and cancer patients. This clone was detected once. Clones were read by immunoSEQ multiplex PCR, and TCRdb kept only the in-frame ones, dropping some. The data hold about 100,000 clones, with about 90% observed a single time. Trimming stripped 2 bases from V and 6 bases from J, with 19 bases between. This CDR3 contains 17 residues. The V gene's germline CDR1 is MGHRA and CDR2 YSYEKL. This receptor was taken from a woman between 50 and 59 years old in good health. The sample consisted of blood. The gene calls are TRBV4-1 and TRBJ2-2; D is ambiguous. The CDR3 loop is CASSQKGFVELAGELFF. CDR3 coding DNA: TGCGCCAGCAGCCAAAAGGGATTCGTCGAATTGGCCGGGGAGCTGTTTTTT.